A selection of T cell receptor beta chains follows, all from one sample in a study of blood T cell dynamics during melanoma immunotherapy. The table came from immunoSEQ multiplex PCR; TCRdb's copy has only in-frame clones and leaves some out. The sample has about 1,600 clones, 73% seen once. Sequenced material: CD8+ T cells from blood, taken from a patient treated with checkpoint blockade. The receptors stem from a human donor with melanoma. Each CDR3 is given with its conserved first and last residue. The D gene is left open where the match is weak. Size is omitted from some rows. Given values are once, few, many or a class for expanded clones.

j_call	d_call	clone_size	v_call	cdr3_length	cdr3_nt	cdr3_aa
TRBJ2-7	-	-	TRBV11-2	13	TGTGCCAGCAGCTTAGCGGAGTCCTACGAGCAGTACTTC	CASSLAESYEQYF
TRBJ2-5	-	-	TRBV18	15	TGTGCCAACGTGGGGGGACTGGGGATCGGGGAGACCCAGTACTTC	CANVGGLGIGETQYF
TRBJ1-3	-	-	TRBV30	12	TGTGCCTGGAGTGAGCGGCCCCTGGGCATATATTTT	CAWSERPLGIYF
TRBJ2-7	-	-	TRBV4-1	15	TGCGCCAGCAGCCAAGATAGAGGGAGAAGCTACGAGCAGTACTTC	CASSQDRGRSYEQYF
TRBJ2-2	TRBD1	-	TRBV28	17	TGTGCCAGCAGTTCAACCTACGGGACAGTGAACACCGGGGAGCTGTTTTTT	CASSSTYGTVNTGELFF
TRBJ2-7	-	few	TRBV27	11	TGTGCCAGCAGCACCGCTCATGAGCAGTACTTC	CASSTAHEQYF
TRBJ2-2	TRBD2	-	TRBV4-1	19	TGCGCCAGCAGCCCAGTGCGTCGGACTAGCGGCGATTTAGCCGGGGAGCTGTTTTTT	CASSPVRRTSGDLAGELFF
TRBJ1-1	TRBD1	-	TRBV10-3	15	TGTGCCATCAGTGTGACAGGGGAAGCGAACACTGAAGCTTTCTTT	CAISVTGEANTEAFF
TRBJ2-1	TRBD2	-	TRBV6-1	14	TGTGCCAGCAGTGTTGGACGGGAGGTGTATGAGCAGTTCTTC	CASSVGREVYEQFF
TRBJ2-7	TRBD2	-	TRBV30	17	TGTGCCTGGAAAATGAAGGGACTAGCGGGAGAGGGCTACGAGCAGTACTTC	CAWKMKGLAGEGYEQYF
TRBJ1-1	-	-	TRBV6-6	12	TGTGCCAGCAGTTACGGCCTAAACCAAGCTTTCTTT	CASSYGLNQAFF
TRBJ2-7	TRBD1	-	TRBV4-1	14	TGCGCCAGCAGCCAGGGACAGGGGGCCCACGAGCAGTACTTC	CASSQGQGAHEQYF
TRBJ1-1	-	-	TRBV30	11	TGTGCCTGGAAGGATGGGGTTGAAGCTTTCTTT	CAWKDGVEAFF
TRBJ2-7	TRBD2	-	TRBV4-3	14	TGCGCCAGCAGCGGTATAGCGGGATCCTACGAGCAGTACTTC	CASSGIAGSYEQYF
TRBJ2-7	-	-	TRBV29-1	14	TGCAGCGTGTACCTCCGGGACAACCTTTCCGAGCAGTACTTC	CSVYLRDNLSEQYF
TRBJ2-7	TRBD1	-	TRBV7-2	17	TGTGCCAGCAGCTTAGCGGAGGACAGGAGATTCCCCTACGAGCAGTACTTC	CASSLAEDRRFPYEQYF
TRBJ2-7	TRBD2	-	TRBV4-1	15	TGCGCCAGCAGCCCTCCTAGCGGGCACTCCTACGAGCAGTACTTC	CASSPPSGHSYEQYF
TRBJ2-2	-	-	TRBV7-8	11	TGTGCCAGCAGAGCCACCGGGGAGCTGTTTTTT	CASRATGELFF
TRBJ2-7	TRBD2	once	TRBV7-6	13	TGTGCCAGCAGCGCCGGGACTACATACGAGCAGTACTTC	CASSAGTTYEQYF
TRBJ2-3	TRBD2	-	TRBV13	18	TGTGCCAGCAGCTCGAAACCCTCGACCGGGACTAGCCTTGATACGCAGTATTTT	CASSSKPSTGTSLDTQYF
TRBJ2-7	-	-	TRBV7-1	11	TGTGCCAGCAGCTCCAGTCTCGAGCAGTACTTC	CASSSSLEQYF
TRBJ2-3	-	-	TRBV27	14	TGTGCCAGCAGTTTATCGGCAGGCACAGATACGCAGTATTTT	CASSLSAGTDTQYF
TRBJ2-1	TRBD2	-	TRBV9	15	TGTGCCAGCAGCCCGAGCGGGAGGGCCGCCAATGAGCAGTTCTTC	CASSPSGRAANEQFF
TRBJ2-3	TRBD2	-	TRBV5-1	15	TGCGCCAGCAGCTTAACTAGCGGGAGTTCATATACGCAGTATTTT	CASSLTSGSSYTQYF
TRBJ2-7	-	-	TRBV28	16	TGTGCCAGCAGTTTACGTCCGGCCAGAAAACTTTACGAGCAGTACTTC	CASSLRPARKLYEQYF
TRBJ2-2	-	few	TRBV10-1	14	TGCGCCAGCAGACGGGACAAGAACACCGGGGAGCTGTTTTTT	CASRRDKNTGELFF
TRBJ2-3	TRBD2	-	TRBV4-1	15	TGCGCCAGCAGCCTATATAGCGGGAGGGCCGGTACGCAGTATTTT	CASSLYSGRAGTQYF
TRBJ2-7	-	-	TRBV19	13	TGTGCCAGTAGTCCGGGGCCATCCTACGAGCAGTACTTC	CASSPGPSYEQYF
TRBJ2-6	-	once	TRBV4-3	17	TGCGCCAGCAGCCAAGACGTGGGCTACTCTGGGGCCAACGTCCTGACTTTC	CASSQDVGYSGANVLTF
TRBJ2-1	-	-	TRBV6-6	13	TGTGCCAGCAGTTACTCTACTAGCAGTGAGCAGTTCTTC	CASSYSTSSEQFF
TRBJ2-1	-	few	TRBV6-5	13	TGTGCCAGCAGTTACTCTACTAGCAGTGAGCAGTTCTTC	CASSYSTSSEQFF
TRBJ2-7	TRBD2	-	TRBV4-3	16	TGCGCCAGCAGCCAAGGACTAGCGGGAGAGTCCCACGAGCAGTACTTC	CASSQGLAGESHEQYF
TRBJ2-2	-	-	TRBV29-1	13	TGCAGCGTTGAAGATCAAGGCGTAGGGGAGCTGTTTTTT	CSVEDQGVGELFF
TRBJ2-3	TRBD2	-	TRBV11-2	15	TGTGCCAGCAGTCCCCCGGGACTAGCGCATGATACGCAGTATTTT	CASSPPGLAHDTQYF
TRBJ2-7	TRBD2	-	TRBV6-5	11	TGTGCCAGCAGGTCGGGGGGCGAGCAGTACTTC	CASRSGGEQYF
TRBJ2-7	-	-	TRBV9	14	TGTGCCAGCAGCGTAGCGGCAAGCTCCTACGAGCAGTACTTC	CASSVAASSYEQYF
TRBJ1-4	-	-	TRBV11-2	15	TGTGCCAGCAGCCGATGGGGGGAAAAGCGTGAAAAACTGTTTTTT	CASSRWGEKREKLFF
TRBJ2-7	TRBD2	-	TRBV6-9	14	TGTGCCAGCAGTTACGGGAGCGGGAGTTGGGAGCAGTACTTC	CASSYGSGSWEQYF
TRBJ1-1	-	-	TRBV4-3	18	TGCGCCAGCAGCCAAGAGCCCGTTGGTAAGGGAATGAACACTGAAGCTTTCTTT	CASSQEPVGKGMNTEAFF
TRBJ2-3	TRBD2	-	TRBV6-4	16	TGTGCCAGCAGTGACTCGGGCGGGAGTGGCGCAGATACGCAGTATTTT	CASSDSGGSGADTQYF
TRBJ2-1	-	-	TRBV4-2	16	TGTGCCAGCAGCCAAGAAGCTCAGAGCTCCTACAATGAGCAGTTCTTC	CASSQEAQSSYNEQFF
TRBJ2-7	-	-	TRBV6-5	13	TGTGCCAGCAGTGAGACGAGCTCCTACGAGCAGTACTTC	CASSETSSYEQYF
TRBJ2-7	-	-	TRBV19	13	TGTGCCAGTAGTGCCCGGGGAAACTACGGGCAGTACTTC	CASSARGNYGQYF
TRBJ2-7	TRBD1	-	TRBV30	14	TGTGCCTGGAGTGTATGGACAGGGGCCTACGAGCAGTACTTC	CAWSVWTGAYEQYF
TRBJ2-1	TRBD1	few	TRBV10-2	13	TGCGCCAGCACCGGGACAGAGTACAATGAGCAGTTCTTC	CASTGTEYNEQFF
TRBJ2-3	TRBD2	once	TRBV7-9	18	TGTGCCAGCAGCTCTTGGGGGGAAGCGGGAGCTCCTCCCGATACGCAGTATTTT	CASSSWGEAGAPPDTQYF
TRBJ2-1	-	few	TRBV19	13	TGTGCCAGTAGTATAGACGGGTACAATGAGCAGTTCTTC	CASSIDGYNEQFF
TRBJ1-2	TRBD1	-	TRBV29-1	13	TGCAGCGTTAAGGACAGGGGGCTTTATGGCTACACCTTC	CSVKDRGLYGYTF
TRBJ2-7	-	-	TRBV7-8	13	TGTGCCAGCAGCCCCTTTCAGGGGGGCGAGCAGTACTTC	CASSPFQGGEQYF